This T cell receptor (beta chain) was recovered during a study of vaccination and CD4 T cells after COVID-19. Whole-study context: At day 14 and again at days 161 to 241 post-vaccination, a few convalescent patients were sampled. From HCoV-229E, HCoV-OC43, HCoV-NL63 and SARS-CoV-2, overlapping spike peptides were used to stimulate the cells.

A remark on this clonotype: The antigen is undetermined.

V gave up 5 bases and J gave up 4 bases; unmatched junction bases: 5. The germline gives CDR1 ENHRY, CDR2 SYGVKD. CDR3 length: 13 amino acids. Time point denoted: late sampling 161 to 241 days after vaccination in three convalescent patients. Treatment: roughly 11-day PBMC culture with coronavirus spike peptide pools or control peptides (ViraFEST assay). Sequence data for DNA of cultured CD4+ T cells were generated by the Oncomine TCR Beta short-read assay. TCRdb processed the PCR reads anew with MiXCR; each CDR3 protein has one entry. This table has 21,000 or so distinct CDR3 sequences, 43% appearing once.

The TCR sequence derives from a human donor who had recovered from COVID-19. The sequenced sample was CD4+ T cells from blood, cultured in vitro, obtained about 7 months after SARS-CoV-2 vaccination. The V gene is TRBV10-3, the J gene TRBJ2-7; 7 bases map to TRBD1. The CDR3 nucleotides are TGTGCCATCAGTAGAGACAGGGAATACGAGCAGTACTTC. This translates into CAISRDREYEQYF.